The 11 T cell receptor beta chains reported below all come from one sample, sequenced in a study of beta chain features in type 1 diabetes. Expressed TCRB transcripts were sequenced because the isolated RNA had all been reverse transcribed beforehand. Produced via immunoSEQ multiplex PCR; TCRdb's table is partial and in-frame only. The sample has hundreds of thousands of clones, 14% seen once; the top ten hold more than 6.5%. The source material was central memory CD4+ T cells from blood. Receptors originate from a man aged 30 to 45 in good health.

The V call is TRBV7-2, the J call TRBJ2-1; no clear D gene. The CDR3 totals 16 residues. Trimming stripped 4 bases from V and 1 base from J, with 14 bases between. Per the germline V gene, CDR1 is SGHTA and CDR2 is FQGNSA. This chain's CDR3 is CASSSISLGSYNEQFF. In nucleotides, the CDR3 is TGTGCCAGCAGCTCCATAAGCCTCGGATCCTACAATGAGCAGTTCTTC.

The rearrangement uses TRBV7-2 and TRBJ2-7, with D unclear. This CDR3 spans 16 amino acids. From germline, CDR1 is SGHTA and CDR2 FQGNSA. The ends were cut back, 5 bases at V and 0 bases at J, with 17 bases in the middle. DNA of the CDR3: TGTGCCAGCAGCCCTCGGGCCCGGACCCTCTCCTACGAGCAGTACTTC. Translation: CASSPRARTLSYEQYF.

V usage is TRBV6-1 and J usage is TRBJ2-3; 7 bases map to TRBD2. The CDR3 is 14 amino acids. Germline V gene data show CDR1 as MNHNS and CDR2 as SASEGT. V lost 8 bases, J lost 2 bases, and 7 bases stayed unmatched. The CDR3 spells CASGRGGNTDTQYF. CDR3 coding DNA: TGTGCCAGCGGACGCGGGGGAAACACAGATACGCAGTATTTT.

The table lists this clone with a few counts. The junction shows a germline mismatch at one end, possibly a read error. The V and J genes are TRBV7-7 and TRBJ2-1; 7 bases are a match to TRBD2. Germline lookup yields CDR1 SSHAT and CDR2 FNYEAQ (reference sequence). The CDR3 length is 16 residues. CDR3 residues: CASSLALGGSGDEQFF. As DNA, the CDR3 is TGTGCTAGCAGCTTAGCGCTTGGCGGGAGTGGGGATGAGCAGTTCTTC.

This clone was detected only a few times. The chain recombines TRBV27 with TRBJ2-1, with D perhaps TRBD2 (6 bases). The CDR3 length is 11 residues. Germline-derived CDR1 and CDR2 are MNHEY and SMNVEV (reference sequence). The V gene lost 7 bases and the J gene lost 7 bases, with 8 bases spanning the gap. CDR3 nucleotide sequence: TGTGCCAGCAACCGGGGGAATGAGCAGTTCTTC. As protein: CASNRGNEQFF.

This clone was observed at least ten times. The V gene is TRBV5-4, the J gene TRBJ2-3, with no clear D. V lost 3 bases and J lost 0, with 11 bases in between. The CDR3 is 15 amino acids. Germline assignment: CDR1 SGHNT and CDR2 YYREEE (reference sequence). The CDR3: CASSSDWASTDTQYF. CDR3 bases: TGTGCCAGCAGCTCTGATTGGGCCAGCACAGATACGCAGTATTTT. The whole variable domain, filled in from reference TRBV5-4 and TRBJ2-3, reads ETGVTQSPTHLIKTRGQQVTLRCSSQSGHNTVSWYQQALGQGPQFIFQYYREEENGRGNFPPRFSGLQFPNYSSELNVNALELDDSALYLCASSSDWASTDTQYFGPGTRLTVL.

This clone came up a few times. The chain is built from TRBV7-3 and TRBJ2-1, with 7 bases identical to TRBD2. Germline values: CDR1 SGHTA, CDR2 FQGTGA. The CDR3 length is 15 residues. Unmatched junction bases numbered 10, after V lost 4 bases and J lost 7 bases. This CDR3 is CASSSQAGAGNEQFF. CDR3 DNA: TGTGCCAGCAGCTCCCAGGCGGGAGCGGGGAATGAGCAGTTCTTC. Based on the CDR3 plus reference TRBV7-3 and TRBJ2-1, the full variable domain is GAGVSQTPSNKVTEKGKYVELRCDPISGHTALYWYRQSLGQGPEFLIYFQGTGAADDSGLPNDRFFAVRPEGSVSTLKIQRTERGDSAVYLCASSSQAGAGNEQFFGPGTRLTVL.

CDR3 residues: CASSRLALYNEQFF. Here the CDR3 DNA reads TGTGCCAGCAGCCGACTAGCCCTCTACAATGAGCAGTTCTTC. The V gene is TRBV7-9, the J gene TRBJ2-1, with 7 bases identical to TRBD2. CDR1 SEHNR and CDR2 FQNEAQ come from the germline V gene (reference sequence). Losses at the gene ends were 5 bases for V and 3 bases for J; bases not matched to a gene: 4. This CDR3 is built from 14 residues.

Here the CDR3 reads CASSRGTVQETQYF. The CDR3 DNA sequence: TGTGCCAGCAGCCGAGGGACAGTCCAAGAGACCCAGTACTTC. The chain carries TRBV11-2 and TRBJ2-5, with 7 nucleotides matching TRBD1. Germline-derived CDR1 and CDR2 are SGHAT and FQNNGV. This CDR3 is built from 14 residues. Trimming cost V 5 bases and J 1 base; bases outside gene matches: 4. Supplemented by reference TRBV11-2 and TRBJ2-5, the full variable domain reads EAGVAQSPRYKIIEKRQSVAFWCNPISGHATLYWYQQILGQGPKLLIQFQNNGVVDDSQLPKDRFSAERLKGVDSTLKIQPAKLEDSAVYLCASSRGTVQETQYFGPGTRLLVL.

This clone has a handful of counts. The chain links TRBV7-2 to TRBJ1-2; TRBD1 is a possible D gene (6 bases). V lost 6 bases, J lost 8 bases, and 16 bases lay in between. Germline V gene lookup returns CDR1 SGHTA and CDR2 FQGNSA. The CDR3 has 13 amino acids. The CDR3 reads CASSWSGAEGYTF. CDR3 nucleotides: TGTGCCAGCAGTTGGTCGGGGGCGGAAGGCTACACCTTC.

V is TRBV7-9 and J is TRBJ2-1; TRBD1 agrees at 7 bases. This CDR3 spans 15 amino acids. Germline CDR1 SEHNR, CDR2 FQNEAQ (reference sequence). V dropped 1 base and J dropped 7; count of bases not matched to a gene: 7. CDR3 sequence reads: CASSLDARGSNEQFF. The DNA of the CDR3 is TGTGCCAGCAGCTTAGATGCCAGGGGGTCGAATGAGCAGTTCTTC. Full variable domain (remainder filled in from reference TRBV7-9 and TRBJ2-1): DTGVSQNPRHKITKRGQNVTFRCDPISEHNRLYWYRQTLGQGPEFLTYFQNEAQLEKSRLLSDRFSAERPKGSFSTLEIQRTEQGDSAMYLCASSLDARGSNEQFFGPGTRLTVL.